The 16 T cell receptor beta chains given below trace back to one sample, sequenced in a study of blood T cell repertoires in COVID-19. Data came from immunoSEQ multiplex PCR; TCRdb stores just in-frame clones and leaves some out. The data contain about 180,000 clones, roughly 84% of them singletons. The sample consisted of peripheral blood. The receptors were sampled from an elderly woman with active or convalescent COVID-19.

The CDR3 loop is CASSLIPGQRTNTEAFF. The CDR3 nucleotides are TGTGCCAGCAGTTTAATCCCGGGACAGCGAACGAACACTGAAGCTTTCTTT. V usage is TRBV28 and J usage is TRBJ1-1, with 7 bases identical to TRBD1. V was pared by 2 bases and J by 1 base, with 10 bases of the junction left unmatched. CDR3 length equals 17 residues. CDR1 is MDHEN, CDR2 SYDVKM, per germline.

The CDR3 sequence: CASSIGGLRNTEAFF. The DNA of the CDR3 is TGTGCCAGTAGTATAGGGGGACTGAGGAACACTGAAGCTTTCTTT. The V gene is TRBV19, the J gene TRBJ1-1; perhaps TRBD1 as D (5 bases). The CDR3 runs 15 residues. CDR1 LNHDA and CDR2 SQIVND come from the germline V gene (reference sequence). The V end was cut by 1 base, the J end by 1 base, with 10 bases between.

This clone was detected a few times. The rearrangement links TRBV7-9 to TRBJ1-2; tentatively, D is TRBD1 (5 bases). V was pared by 4 bases and J by 7 bases, with 13 bases between. Germline CDR1 reads SEHNR; CDR2 reads FQNEAQ (reference sequence). The CDR3 contains 13 residues. The CDR3 DNA sequence: TGTGCCAGCAGCTCGAACAGGTTTAGTGGCTACACCTTC. Encoded protein: CASSSNRFSGYTF.

This clone was observed a single time. This CDR3 reads CASSLQGGGTEAFF. In DNA form, the CDR3 reads TGTGCCAGCAGCCTCCAGGGAGGGGGCACTGAAGCTTTCTTT. The chain recombines TRBV11-2 with TRBJ1-1, with D perhaps TRBD1 (6 bases). The CDR3 sequence is 14 residues long. Trimming removed 5 bases at V and 4 bases at J, with 14 bases between. From germline, CDR1 is SGHAT and CDR2 FQNNGV.

The rearrangement uses TRBV11-2 and TRBJ2-7; D unresolved. The CDR3 covers 15 residues. Between the trimmed V and J ends, which lost 1 base and 0 bases, there was a span of 10 bases. CDR1 is SGHAT and CDR2 is FQNNGV in the germline V gene. CDR3 in amino acids: CASSLGGTTSYEQYF. CDR3 nucleotides: TGTGCCAGCAGCTTAGGCGGCACTACCTCCTACGAGCAGTACTTC. The variable domain in full, with the rest retrieved from reference TRBV11-2 and TRBJ2-7, is EAGVAQSPRYKIIEKRQSVAFWCNPISGHATLYWYQQILGQGPKLLIQFQNNGVVDDSQLPKDRFSAERLKGVDSTLKIQPAKLEDSAVYLCASSLGGTTSYEQYFGPGTRLTVT.

The chain employs TRBV6-5 and TRBJ1-3; 11 bases are shared with TRBD1. V gave up 10 bases and J gave up 2 bases; unmatched junction bases: 4. Germline values: CDR1 MNHEY, CDR2 SVGAGI. The CDR3 loop spans 14 amino acids. Here the CDR3 reads CATKGQGAGNTIYF. The CDR3 coding sequence is TGTGCCACTAAGGGACAGGGGGCTGGAAACACCATATATTTT.

The rearrangement links TRBV4-1 to TRBJ2-7; perhaps TRBD2 as D (6 bases). Germline loops: CDR1 MGHRA, CDR2 YSYEKL. V dropped 2 bases and J dropped 2 bases, with 16 bases sitting between them. CDR3 size: 16 residues. CDR3 in amino acids: CASSQSSGGRTYEQYF. In DNA, the CDR3 is TGCGCCAGCAGCCAATCCTCCGGGGGTCGGACCTACGAGCAGTACTTC.

The V call is TRBV6-5, the J call TRBJ1-5; 8 bases agree with TRBD1. The germline CDR1 and CDR2 sequences are MNHEY and SVGAGI. The CDR3 totals 14 residues. V shed 7 bases, J shed 4 bases, and the junction held 6 bases outside the gene matches. CDR3 sequence: CASNTGGWNQPQHF. The CDR3 nucleotides are TGTGCCAGCAACACAGGGGGATGGAATCAGCCCCAGCATTTT.

This clone has a handful of counts. The V call is TRBV5-1, the J call TRBJ2-5, with D tentatively TRBD1 (6 bases). With 9 bases removed from V and 1 base from J, the gap between germline ends came to 19 bases. Germline lookup yields CDR1 SGHRS and CDR2 YFSETQ. This CDR3 contains 15 residues. The CDR3 coding sequence is TGCGCCACCCAGCCCCATACAGGGCCCCAAGAGACCCAGTACTTC. Protein product: CATQPHTGPQETQYF. The full variable domain, completed using reference TRBV5-1 and TRBJ2-5, is KAGVTQTPRYLIKTRGQQVTLSCSPISGHRSVSWYQQTPGQGLQFLFEYFSETQRNKGNFPGRFSGRQFSNSRSEMNVSTLELGDSALYLCATQPHTGPQETQYFGPGTRLLVL.

Only one count was recorded for this clone. This chain joins TRBV5-1 and TRBJ2-3; 10 positions match TRBD1. The germline CDR1 and CDR2 sequences are SGHRS and YFSETQ. The CDR3 is 15 amino acids. V shed 4 bases, J shed 4 bases, and the junction held 6 bases outside the gene matches. CDR3 DNA: TGCGCCAGCAGCGCCCAAGGACAGGGGGCAGATACGCAGTATTTT. This encodes CASSAQGQGADTQYF.

The chain joins TRBV6-6 to TRBJ1-2; maybe TRBD1 (6 bases). Germline values: CDR1 MNHNY, CDR2 SVGAGI (reference sequence). CDR3 length equals 14 residues. Trimming cost V 2 bases and J 8 bases, with 15 bases left between them. CDR3 in DNA: TGTGCCAGCAGTTACCTTCAAGGGGGTCCGGGCTACACCTTC. Translation: CASSYLQGGPGYTF.

V usage is TRBV11-2 and J usage is TRBJ2-2, with TRBD2 as a possible D gene (5 bases). The length of the CDR3 is 13 residues. CDR1 and CDR2 from the germline V gene are SGHAT and FQNNGV. V gave up 4 bases and J gave up 7 bases, with 10 bases separating them. CDR3 protein: CASSSQRIGELFF. In DNA form, the CDR3 reads TGTGCCAGCAGCTCACAGCGGATCGGGGAGCTGTTTTTT.

The table lists this clone with a few counts. The chain couples TRBV7-2 to TRBJ2-7; 12 positions match TRBD2. Looked up from germline, CDR1 is SGHTA and CDR2 is FQGNSA. V trimming: 3 bases; J trimming: 2 bases; junction bases outside the gene matches: 2. CDR3 length: 15 residues. The CDR3 region has the DNA TGTGCCAGCAGCTTGACTAGCGGGAGTGCCTACGAGCAGTACTTC. It codes for CASSLTSGSAYEQYF.

The rearrangement links TRBV7-9 to TRBJ2-3; TRBD2 might be the D (6 bases). Trimming stripped 2 bases from V and 5 bases from J, with 11 bases between. The CDR3 extends over 14 amino acids. Germline V lookup: CDR1 SEHNR, CDR2 FQNEAQ (reference sequence). The CDR3 DNA sequence: TGTGCCAGCAGCTTATCCTGGGGGGTAGATACGCAGTATTTT. Residues: CASSLSWGVDTQYF. The variable domain in full, with the rest retrieved from reference TRBV7-9 and TRBJ2-3, is DTGVSQNPRHKITKRGQNVTFRCDPISEHNRLYWYRQTLGQGPEFLTYFQNEAQLEKSRLLSDRFSAERPKGSFSTLEIQRTEQGDSAMYLCASSLSWGVDTQYFGPGTRLTVL.

Comments on this clone: The missing conserved phenylalanine or tryptophan at the end of this CDR3 makes a read error likely. The DNA is left out, because the CDR3 cannot be placed on it with certainty; the CDR3 is given as TCRdb lists it. V usage is TRBV11-2 and J usage is TRBJ2-3; the table assigns TRBD2, which was not confirmed against the DNA. CDR1 is SGHAT, CDR2 FQNNGV, per germline. The CDR3 spans 9 amino acids, including both terminal residues. CDR3 amino acids: CASSLEGSR.

The rearrangement links TRBV19 to TRBJ2-7, with 9 bases lining up with TRBD1. The CDR3 has 14 residues. After removal of 3 bases from V and 3 bases from J, the junction contained 3 bases not matched to a gene. Germline-derived CDR1 and CDR2 are LNHDA and SQIVND (reference sequence). The CDR3 region has the DNA TGTGCCAGTAGTATGGGGACAGGGAACTACGAGCAGTACTTC. Translation: CASSMGTGNYEQYF.